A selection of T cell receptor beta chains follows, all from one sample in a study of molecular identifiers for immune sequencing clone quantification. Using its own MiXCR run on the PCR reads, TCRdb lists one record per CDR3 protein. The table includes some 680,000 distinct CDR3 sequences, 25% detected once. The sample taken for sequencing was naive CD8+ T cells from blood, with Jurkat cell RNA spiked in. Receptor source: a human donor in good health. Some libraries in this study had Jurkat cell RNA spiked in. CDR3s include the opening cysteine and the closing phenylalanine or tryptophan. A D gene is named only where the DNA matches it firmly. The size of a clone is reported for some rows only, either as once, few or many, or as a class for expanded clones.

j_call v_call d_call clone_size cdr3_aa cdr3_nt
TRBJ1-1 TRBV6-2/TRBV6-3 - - CASSSLWENTEAFF TGTGCCAGCAGTAGCCTATGGGAGAACACTGAAGCTTTCTTT
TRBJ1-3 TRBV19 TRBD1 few CASSIVTGEPSGNTIYF TGTGCCAGTAGTATTGTGACAGGGGAGCCCTCTGGAAACACCATATATTTT
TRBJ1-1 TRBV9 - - CASSVVQGSNTEAFF TGTGCCAGCAGCGTAGTTCAGGGTTCGAACACTGAAGCTTTCTTT
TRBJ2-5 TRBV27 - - CASSFGGYRETQYF TGTGCCAGCAGTTTTGGGGGGTACCGAGAGACCCAGTACTTC
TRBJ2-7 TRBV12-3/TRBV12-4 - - CASSPRVINYEQYF TGTGCCAGCAGTCCCCGGGTGATAAACTACGAGCAGTACTTC
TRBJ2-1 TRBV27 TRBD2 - CASSGSGRGTYNEQFF TGTGCCAGCAGTGGTAGCGGGAGGGGTACCTACAATGAGCAGTTCTTC
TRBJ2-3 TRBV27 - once CASRLTYREEETQYF TGTGCCAGCCGCCTTACGTACAGGGAGGAAGAAACGCAGTATTTT
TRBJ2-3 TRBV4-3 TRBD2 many CASSQQRGGQPTDTQYF TGCGCCAGCAGCCAACAGCGGGGGGGCCAGCCCACAGATACGCAGTATTTT
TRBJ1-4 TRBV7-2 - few CVSSLEGYNEKLFF TGTGTCAGCAGCTTAGAGGGGTATAATGAAAAACTGTTTTTT
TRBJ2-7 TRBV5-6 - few CASSLYQGSEQYF TGTGCCAGCAGCTTGTACCAGGGAAGCGAGCAGTACTTC
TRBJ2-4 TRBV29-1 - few CSGVGWGAKNIQYF TGCAGCGGGGTGGGGTGGGGGGCCAAAAACATTCAGTACTTC
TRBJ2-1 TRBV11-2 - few CASSSTTRVVDEQFF TGTGCCAGCAGCTCCACAACCAGGGTAGTCGATGAGCAGTTCTTC